Its frequency marks the clone carrying this T cell receptor beta chain as medium-sized. The sample originates from a study of T cell clusters in autoimmune cytopenias. Multiplex touch-down PCR amplified TRB using TRB-A and TRB-B pools in one tube. One entry per CDR3 protein, without DNA, is what TCRdb gives after re-calling the multiplex PCR reads. This table lists fewer than 3,500 distinct CDR3 sequences. The germline gives CDR1 SGHRS, CDR2 YFSETQ. The CDR3 sequence is 15 residues long. TRB was amplified from about 250 ng of peripheral blood genomic DNA per sample. The receptor's source is a human donor with an autoimmune cytopenia or autoimmune hepatitis (not recorded which). The specimen was peripheral blood. V and J are TRBV5-1 and TRBJ1-2; the D gene TCRdb calls, TRBD1, cannot be checked with no DNA. CDR3 sequence: CASSLADRGEHGYTF.